Below, 8 T cell receptor beta chains from the same sample are listed, as sequenced in a study of blood T cells in healthy people across ages. The use of a sample-barcoded 5' primer and a J-beta primer mix characterized a second PCR of roughly 7 to 11 cycles. MiXCR, run by TCRdb on the 5' RACE reads, gives a single entry per CDR3 protein. The sample holds about 1.5 million distinct CDR3 sequences, about 45% seen once. Sequencing was done on a sample of blood. The receptor set was obtained from a woman under 30 in good health.

The chain uses TRBV12-3 or TRBV12-4 and TRBJ2-1, with D unresolved. This CDR3 comprises 13 residues. With 5 bases removed from V and 10 bases from J, the gap between germline ends came to 15 bases. The CDR3 DNA reads TGTGCCAGCAGTCAACGCCCCCCGAAAGAGCAGTTCTTC. It codes for CASSQRPPKEQFF.

This clonotype was observed a handful of times. The chain uses TRBV2 and TRBJ2-1, with D uncertain. CDR1 is SNHLY and CDR2 is FYNNEI in the germline V gene. This CDR3 has 13 amino acids. V dropped 3 bases and J dropped 6 bases, with 9 bases sitting between them. The CDR3 protein is CASSDLNSNEQFF. DNA for the CDR3: TGTGCCAGCAGTGACCTGAACAGCAATGAGCAGTTCTTC.

The chain employs TRBV11-1 and TRBJ2-5; 10 nucleotides agree with TRBD1. CDR3 length equals 14 residues. V lost 5 bases to trimming and J lost 4 bases; unmatched junction nucleotides: 4. Germline CDR1 and CDR2: SGHAT and FQDESV (reference sequence). The CDR3 sequence: CASSNDRGRETQYF. For the CDR3, the DNA is TGTGCCAGCAGCAACGACAGGGGGCGAGAGACCCAGTACTTC.

This clonotype showed up just a few times. The CDR3 nucleotides are TGTGCCAGCAGTTACGGCGGGGGGCAGTACGAGCAGTACTTC. The encoded protein is CASSYGGGQYEQYF. V is TRBV6-5 and J is TRBJ2-7; 8 nucleotides align to TRBD2. The CDR3 length is 14 residues. In germline, CDR1 is MNHEY, CDR2 SVGAGI. V shed 2 bases and J 4 bases; nucleotides not matched to a gene: 4.

This chain uses TRBV9 with TRBJ2-4; 8 nucleotides align to TRBD1. The J call may not be correct, given that the DNA end is closer to TRBJ2-7. The CDR3 is made up of 16 amino acids. The V gene's germline CDR1 is SGDLS and CDR2 YYNGEE. CDR3 nucleotides: TGTGCCAGCAGCAGGTTCCAGGGGGCTGGGACCTCCGAGCAGTACTTC. Residues: CASSRFQGAGTSEQYF.

The V and J genes are TRBV15 and TRBJ1-2; tentative D call: TRBD1 (5 bases). The CDR3 sequence is 15 residues long. V lost 0 bases and J lost 5, with 13 bases in between. CDR1 and CDR2 from the germline V gene are LNHNV and YYDKDF (reference sequence). The CDR3 loop is CATSRDTRGGYGYTF. CDR3 nucleotide sequence: TGTGCCACCAGCAGAGATACTAGGGGAGGGTATGGCTACACCTTC.

This clonotype has only a few counts. CDR3 residues: CASSLYPMGLANDRSSYNEQFF. CDR3 bases: TGTGCCAGCAGCTTATACCCTATGGGACTAGCGAACGATAGAAGCTCCTACAATGAGCAGTTCTTC. The V and J genes are TRBV7-9 and TRBJ2-1; TRBD2 matches at 10 bases. From germline, CDR1 is SEHNR and CDR2 FQNEAQ (reference sequence). The CDR3 contains 22 residues. The junction had 19 bases not matched to a gene; V was cut back by 2 bases and J by 0 bases.

Worth noting for this clonotype: Relative to the germline gene, one junction end is altered; a read error may explain this. The rearrangement uses TRBV4-1 and TRBJ2-1, with D possibly TRBD2 on 6 matching bases. Germline-derived CDR1 and CDR2 are MGHRA and YSYEKL. The CDR3 is 14 amino acids. The CDR3: CAGSQDGSRNEQFF. In DNA, the CDR3 is TGCGCCGGCAGCCAAGACGGGAGTCGCAATGAGCAGTTCTTC.